A single sample gave rise to the 20 T cell receptor beta chains below, sequenced in a study of siplizumab effects on memory and regulatory T cells. Sequenced by immunoSEQ multiplex PCR; TCRdb stores in-frame clones only, minus some. The data hold approximately 100,000 clones, with about nine tenths observed a single time. The sequencing input was non-Treg CD4+ T cells sorted from blood. The receptors here all came from a human donor in good health.

The chain employs TRBV19 and TRBJ2-3; D not resolved. The V and J ends lost 3 bases and 0 bases respectively, with 7 bases between them. Germline assignment: CDR1 LNHDA and CDR2 SQIVND (reference sequence). The length of the CDR3 is 14 residues. In DNA, the CDR3 is TGTGCCAGTAGTATGCGGCGGAGCACAGATACGCAGTATTTT. This translates into CASSMRRSTDTQYF.

This rearrangement joins TRBV30 to TRBJ2-7; D ambiguous. The CDR3 spans 12 residues. The V and J ends lost 5 bases and 0 bases respectively, with 8 bases between them. The germline V gene encodes CDR1 GTSNPN and CDR2 SVGIG (reference sequence). The CDR3 sequence is CAWGQRSYEQYF. CDR3 nucleotides: TGTGCCTGGGGGCAGCGCTCCTACGAGCAGTACTTC.

V gene TRBV29-1 combines with J gene TRBJ1-1; D is uncertain. The CDR3 contains 12 residues. The germline CDR1 and CDR2 sequences are SQVTM and ANQGSEA. V lost 0 bases and J lost 5, with 7 bases in between. CDR3: CSVEEGGTEAFF. In DNA form, the CDR3 reads TGCAGCGTTGAAGAGGGCGGGACTGAAGCTTTCTTT.

The count of this clone is one. The rearrangement joins TRBV29-1 to TRBJ2-7; the D is unclear. The CDR3 is made up of 13 amino acids. V lost 4 bases and J lost 0, with 10 bases in between. Germline CDR1 is SQVTM and CDR2 is ANQGSEA. CDR3 sequence: CSVGGSFSYEQYF. As DNA, the CDR3 is TGCAGCGTTGGGGGATCTTTCTCCTACGAGCAGTACTTC.

The J gene is TRBJ1-6, the V gene TRBV28, with D uncertain. The V end was cut by 4 bases, the J end by 8 bases, with 3 bases between. Germline V gene data show CDR1 as MDHEN and CDR2 as SYDVKM. There are 11 residues in the CDR3. CDR3 DNA: TGTGCCAGCAGTTCCCATTCACCCCTCCACTTT. It codes for CASSSHSPLHF.

This chain uses TRBV2 with TRBJ2-5, with TRBD2 matching 7 bases. V was pared by 3 bases and J by 2 bases, with 0 bases of the junction left unmatched. Germline values: CDR1 SNHLY, CDR2 FYNNEI. The CDR3 length is 13 residues. The CDR3 nucleotides are TGTGCCAGCAGTGACGGGGGGCAAGAGACCCAGTACTTC. Translated, it gives CASSDGGQETQYF.

The chain recombines TRBV6-6 with TRBJ1-1, with 9 nucleotides matching TRBD1. The V segment lost 7 bases and the J segment 6 bases; nucleotides outside the gene matches: 6. Germline V gene lookup returns CDR1 MNHNY and CDR2 SVGAGI (reference sequence). The CDR3 is 13 amino acids. This CDR3 reads CASTRQGVPEAFF. The CDR3 nucleotides read TGTGCCAGCACCAGACAGGGGGTTCCTGAAGCTTTCTTT.

The chain carries TRBV25-1 and TRBJ2-7; D uncertain. The germline V gene encodes CDR1 MGHDK and CDR2 SYGVNS. V was shortened by 6 bases and J by 4 bases, with 13 bases between the two germline ends. The CDR3 length is 13 residues. DNA of the CDR3: TGTGCCAGCAGCTGGTCTCCTTTTTACGAGCAGTACTTC. The encoded protein is CASSWSPFYEQYF.

This clone was detected once. The chain combines TRBV7-9 with TRBJ2-4; maybe TRBD2 (6 bases). Per germline, CDR1 SEHNR and CDR2 FQNEAQ (reference sequence). Trimming took off 0 bases at V and 2 bases at J, with 11 bases between the two ends. The CDR3 consists of 16 residues. The CDR3 region has the DNA TGTGCCAGCAGCTTAGCCAGGGAGGCCCCCAAAAACATTCAGTACTTC. Protein product: CASSLAREAPKNIQYF.

The chain combines TRBV30 with TRBJ2-1; a weak D match, TRBD2 (5 bases). Germline values: CDR1 GTSNPN, CDR2 SVGIG (reference sequence). V lost 0 bases, J lost 15 bases, and 12 bases lay in between. The length of the CDR3 is 11 residues. The chain's CDR3 is CAWSVERAGFF. The CDR3, as DNA: TGTGCCTGGAGTGTAGAGAGGGCGGGGTTCTTC.

This clone appeared once. This rearrangement joins TRBV5-4 to TRBJ2-2, with 10 positions matching TRBD1. CDR1 SGHNT and CDR2 YYREEE come from the germline V gene (reference sequence). This CDR3 has 16 amino acids. The V segment lost 2 bases and the J segment 4 bases; nucleotides outside the gene matches: 5. CDR3 nucleotides: TGTGCCAGCAGCTTAACCGGGACAGGGGTCACCGGGGAGCTGTTTTTT. Residues: CASSLTGTGVTGELFF. Supplemented by reference TRBV5-4 and TRBJ2-2, the full variable domain reads ETGVTQSPTHLIKTRGQQVTLRCSSQSGHNTVSWYQQALGQGPQFIFQYYREEENGRGNFPPRFSGLQFPNYSSELNVNALELDDSALYLCASSLTGTGVTGELFFGEGSRLTVL.

The chain recombines TRBV18 with TRBJ2-3; tentative D call: TRBD1 (5 bases). V dropped 6 bases and J dropped 1 base, with 17 bases sitting between them. In germline, CDR1 is KGHSH, CDR2 LQKENI. CDR3 length: 16 residues. The CDR3 DNA follows: TGTGCCAGCTCCAGAAGGGGCCCAACAGGCACAGATACGCAGTATTTT. Its protein product is CASSRRGPTGTDTQYF.

The V call is TRBV7-3, the J call TRBJ2-2; D is ambiguous. CDR3 length equals 13 residues. The V end lost 5 bases, the J end lost 3 bases, and 7 bases lay between the germline ends. Germline loops: CDR1 SGHTA, CDR2 FQGTGA. In DNA, the CDR3 is TGTGCCAGCAGCCCACAAGACACCGGGGAGCTGTTTTTT. It specifies CASSPQDTGELFF.

J is TRBJ2-1 and V is TRBV5-4; 10 nucleotides line up with TRBD2. The CDR3 consists of 16 residues. Per the germline V gene, CDR1 is SGHNT and CDR2 is YYREEE (reference sequence). V was clipped by 4 bases and J by 0 bases; unmatched bases: 4. This CDR3 is CASSSTSGASYNEQFF. For the CDR3, the DNA is TGTGCCAGCAGCAGTACTAGCGGGGCCTCCTACAATGAGCAGTTCTTC.

The chain couples TRBV11-2 to TRBJ1-1; D is ambiguous. V lost 5 bases and J 0 bases, leaving 16 bases between the germline ends. CDR1 and CDR2 (germline): SGHAT, FQNNGV. This CDR3 is 16 amino acids long. The CDR3 DNA is TGTGCCAGCAGCAGCACAGCGGCGGGGATGAACACTGAAGCTTTCTTT. This codes for CASSSTAAGMNTEAFF.

V usage is TRBV5-4 and J usage is TRBJ2-5, with 10 bases matching TRBD2. Germline V CDR1 and CDR2: SGHNT, YYREEE (reference sequence). V shed 2 bases and J 5 bases; nucleotides not matched to a gene: 0. This CDR3 contains 13 residues. CDR3: CASSLAGGETQYF. CDR3 nucleotide sequence: TGTGCCAGCAGCTTAGCGGGAGGGGAGACCCAGTACTTC.

This chain joins TRBV5-1 and TRBJ1-5, with 8 bases aligning to TRBD1. The CDR3 loop spans 18 amino acids. V was clipped by 0 bases and J by 0 bases; unmatched bases: 8. Germline lookup yields CDR1 SGHRS and CDR2 YFSETQ. The CDR3 protein is CASSLGTGFMLSNQPQHF. CDR3 nucleotides: TGCGCCAGCAGCTTGGGGACAGGGTTCATGCTTAGCAATCAGCCCCAGCATTTT.

The chain joins TRBV27 to TRBJ1-2, with TRBD1 identical over 9 bases. Germline V gene data show CDR1 as MNHEY and CDR2 as SMNVEV (reference sequence). V trimming: 3 bases; J trimming: 8 bases; junction bases outside the gene matches: 10. The CDR3 is 15 amino acids. The CDR3 sequence is CASSFKGTGSSGYTF. The CDR3 nucleotides are TGTGCCAGCAGTTTCAAGGGGACAGGGTCATCAGGCTACACCTTC.

The rearrangement links TRBV27 to TRBJ2-7; no clear D. This CDR3 comprises 14 residues. The germline V gene encodes CDR1 MNHEY and CDR2 SMNVEV (reference sequence). Deletions cut 0 bases from V and 3 bases from J, with 9 bases between. CDR3 sequence reads: CASSLSVGGYEQYF. In nucleotides, the CDR3 is TGTGCCAGCAGTTTATCGGTAGGCGGCTACGAGCAGTACTTC.

The chain uses TRBV11-1 and TRBJ2-5, with a possible D match to TRBD2 (5 bases). V was clipped by 5 bases and J by 2 bases, with 12 bases between them. The germline V gene has CDR1 SGHAT and CDR2 FQDESV (reference sequence). The CDR3 runs 14 residues. The CDR3 loop is CASSPRRVQETQYF. The CDR3 DNA reads as TGTGCCAGCAGCCCTCGGCGGGTTCAAGAGACCCAGTACTTC.